The present T cell receptor beta chain was sequenced within a study of blood T cell repertoires in COVID-19 (TCRdb year 2020). As for the study more broadly: Collaborator samples came from the United States, Italy and Spain and covered acute and convalescent phases of COVID-19. Subjects who had been exposed to COVID-19, were actively infected with it, or had recovered from it provided the deeply sampled blood TCRbeta repertoires that made up the dataset. The repertoires were released in a freely available public database meant as a resource for research on the immune response to SARS-CoV-2. Where available, HLA class I and class II types were taken from metadata supplied by the sample provider and were not determined by assay-based typing. The material from the prospective study consisted of cDNA or gDNA derived from T cells, B-cell-depleted T cells, or PBMCs. Nearly every sample came with metadata listing a de-identified subject ID, COVID-19 status, age in years and sex. Samples were obtained from the ongoing ImmuneRACE study (first 160 participants) and from some 1,200 subjects provided by 6 global collaborators.

Whole blood was collected in K2EDTA tubes by collaborating institutions according to the institutions' own protocols. For TCRbeta analysis, collaborators shipped samples in one of three forms: frozen whole blood, isolated PBMCs, or DNA extracted from either of those sample types. The immunoSEQ Assay, a bias-controlled multiplex PCR, was used to amplify TCRbeta CDR3 regions from genomic DNA. In the authors' own workflow: Nucleated cell counts per sample were estimated from amplification of reference gene primers within the assay. To quantify the absolute abundance of each unique TCRbeta CDR3 rearrangement, sequence reads were collapsed and filtered. For each sample, productive Simpson clonality was calculated by taking the square root of Simpson's diversity index across productive rearrangements. In TCRdb, the immuneACCESS table is reduced to in-frame sequences with V and J assigned. These tables do not hold every clone; where another copy was compared, an unresolved V gene accounts for under half, and the others remain unexplained. V, J and clone size are those of that table, while D and trimming were read from the DNA. The sample table holds fewer than 110,000 clones, of which about 85% were seen once. The top ten hold 1.5% to 2% of the sample.

Regarding this clone: It lacks a known antigen. No clone much larger than this one lies a single base away; base qualities are absent.

Results the study describes overall, beyond this receptor: The amount of clinical and demographic metadata varied by source and participant and was provided uncurated.

The sequence was collected from a woman in her 70s with active or convalescent COVID-19. Specimen: peripheral blood.

CDR3 protein: CASSLSATNEKLFF. Here is the DNA: TGTGCCAGCAGCTTGAGCGCAACTAATGAAAAACTGTTTTTT. The rearranged chain carries TRBV5-5 and TRBJ1-4; no confident D gene assignment can be made. The CDR3 runs 14 residues from the cysteine to the phenylalanine. Only the CDR3 DNA is retained, 42 bases long and in frame from the first base. CDR1 and CDR2, looked up from the germline V gene (reference sequence), are SGHKS and YYEKEE. V gives up 1 base and J gives up 0 bases, and the segment between their germline ends measures 4 bases.